The clone carrying this T cell receptor (beta chain) is large in the sample. Its specificity is unknown. Generated by immunoSEQ multiplex PCR, the TCRdb table keeps only in-frame clones and is missing some. The table has some 2,900 clones, roughly 33% seen once. Taken at least 2 cm from the tumor margin, the adjacent lung showed no atypia. The sample comes from a study of T cells in localized non-small cell lung cancer. General study results and limits: Detection in adjacent lung was observed for a median around 59 of the top 100 tumor clones. Uninvolved adjacent lung had more T cell clonality than any other tissue, topping tumor.

CDR3 length: 15 residues. The trim removed 0 bases at V and 4 bases at J, leaving 1 base unmatched. Germline V CDR1 and CDR2: MNHGY, SAAAGT. The origin of this receptor is a man between 40 and 70 years old with stage I lung adenocarcinoma. The chain has TRBV6-8 and TRBJ1-4; 8 bases match TRBD1. Source: normal lung tissue next to the tumor, taken before any cancer treatment. The DNA for the CDR3 is TGTGCCAGCAGTTACTCGGGACAGGTTAATGAAAAACTGTTTTTT. It specifies CASSYSGQVNEKLFF.